Listed here is a single T cell receptor beta chain. As yet, its antigen is unknown. The source of the sample is a study of PD-1 blockade in classical Hodgkin lymphoma. Study-level points and caveats: Baseline TCR diversity was reportedly lower in newly diagnosed patients than in healthy donors. It was reported as lower still in relapsed/refractory patients. CD4+ TCR diversity, unlike CD8+, rose significantly by C4D1. There remain no defined causes for the repertoire differences, which possibly reflect disease activity or prior therapy. Among the patients, those starting nivolumab under 1 year after ASCT were excluded.

Clones were sequenced by immunoSEQ multiplex PCR, and TCRdb holds only the in-frame ones, with some missing. Of approximately 84,000 clones listed, 89% are singletons. Relapses following autologous stem cell transplantation were seen in all patients, with brentuximab vedotin exposure varying. The CDR3 runs to 18 residues. Germline V gives CDR1 SEHNR, CDR2 FQNEAQ (reference sequence). After removal of 5 bases from V and 5 bases from J, the junction contained 15 bases not matched to a gene. The receptor's source is a human donor with classical Hodgkin lymphoma. This rearrangement joins TRBV7-9 to TRBJ2-3; 11 bases are shared with TRBD2. Sequences were derived from peripheral blood mononuclear cells (PBMCs), sampled at baseline. CDR3 coding DNA: TGTGCCAGCAGCCTTAACTACGGGACTAGCGGCAGAGAAGATACGCAGTATTTT. Protein product: CASSLNYGTSGREDTQYF.